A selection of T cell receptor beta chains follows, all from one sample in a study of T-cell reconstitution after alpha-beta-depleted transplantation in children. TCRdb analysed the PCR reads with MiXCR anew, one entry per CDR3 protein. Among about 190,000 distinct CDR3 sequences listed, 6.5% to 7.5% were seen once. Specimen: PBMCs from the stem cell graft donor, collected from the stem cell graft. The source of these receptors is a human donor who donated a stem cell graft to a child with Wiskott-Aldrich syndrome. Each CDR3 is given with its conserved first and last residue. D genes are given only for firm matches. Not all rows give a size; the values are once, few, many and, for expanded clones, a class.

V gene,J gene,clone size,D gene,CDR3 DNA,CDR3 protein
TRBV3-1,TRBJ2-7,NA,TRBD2,TGTGCCAGCAGCCAAGGAGCGGGGATCGAGCAGTACTTC,CASSQGAGIEQYF
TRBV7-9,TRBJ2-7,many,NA,TGTGCCAGCAGCTTAGTAAGAGGATCCGGCGAGCAGTACTTC,CASSLVRGSGEQYF
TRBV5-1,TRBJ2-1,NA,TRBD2,TGCGCCAGCAGCTTGGGACTAGCGGGGGGACACAATCCCTACAATGAGCAGTTCTTC,CASSLGLAGGHNPYNEQFF
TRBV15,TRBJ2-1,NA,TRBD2,TGTGCCACCAGCAGAGATTTTCGACTAGCGGGAGCTGCATACAATGAGCAGTTCTTC,CATSRDFRLAGAAYNEQFF
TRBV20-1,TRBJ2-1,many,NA,TGCAGTGCTAGAGATCCACGGCAATACAATGAGCAGTTCTTC,CSARDPRQYNEQFF
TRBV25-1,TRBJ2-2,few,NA,TGTGCCAGCAGTGACCTAGGGCCCACCGGGGAGCTGTTTTTT,CASSDLGPTGELFF
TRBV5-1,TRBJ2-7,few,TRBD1,TGCGCCAGCAGCCGGACAGGGGGTCCCTACGAGCAGTACTTC,CASSRTGGPYEQYF
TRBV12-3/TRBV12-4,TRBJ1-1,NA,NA,TGTGCCAGCAGCCCCGGACCCGGGGTGGCTGAAGCTTTCTTT,CASSPGPGVAEAFF
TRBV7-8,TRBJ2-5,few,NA,TGTGCCAGCAGCTTGGGCGGGAACCCGTACCAAGAGACCCAGTACTTC,CASSLGGNPYQETQYF
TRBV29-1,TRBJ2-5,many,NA,TGCAGCGTCACCGAAGGGGCAGAGACCCAGTACTTC,CSVTEGAETQYF
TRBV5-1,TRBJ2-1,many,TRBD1,TGCGCCAGTACCGGGACAGGGGGACGATGGTCCTACAATGAGCAGTTCTTC,CASTGTGGRWSYNEQFF
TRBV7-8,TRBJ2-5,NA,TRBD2,TGTGCCAGCAGCTTAGGAGGTCCTAGCGGGATAGAAGAGACCCAGTACTTC,CASSLGGPSGIEETQYF
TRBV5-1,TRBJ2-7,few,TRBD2,TGCGCCAGCAGCTTGGTAGTTAGCGGGAGTTCCGAGCAGTACTTC,CASSLVVSGSSEQYF
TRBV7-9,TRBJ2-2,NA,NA,TGTGCCAGCAGCTTAGAGGGCATTCGTGCCGGGGAGCTGTTTTTT,CASSLEGIRAGELFF
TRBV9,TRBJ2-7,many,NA,TGTGCCAGCAGCGTAGGTTCAGGGACCACCTACGAGCAGTACTTC,CASSVGSGTTYEQYF
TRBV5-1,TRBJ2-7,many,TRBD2,TGCGCCAGCAGCATGCTTAGCGGGAGCTACGAGCAGTACTTC,CASSMLSGSYEQYF
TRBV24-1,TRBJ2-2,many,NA,TGTGCCACCAGTGATCCGAGTGGGCCCTACACCGGGGAGCTGTTTTTT,CATSDPSGPYTGELFF
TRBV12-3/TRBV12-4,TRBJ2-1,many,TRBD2,TGTGCCAGCAGTTTGAGACTAGCGGGGTCCTACAATGAGCAGTTCTTC,CASSLRLAGSYNEQFF
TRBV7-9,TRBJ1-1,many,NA,TGTGCCAGCAGTCCCGCGGCTTTCTTT,CASSPAAFF
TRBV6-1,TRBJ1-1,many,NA,TGTGCCAGCAGACCCGGGCCCCTCACTGAAGCTTTCTTT,CASRPGPLTEAFF
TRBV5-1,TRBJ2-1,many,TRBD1,TGCGCCAGCAGCCACGGGACAGGGGGAAATGAGCAGTTCTTC,CASSHGTGGNEQFF
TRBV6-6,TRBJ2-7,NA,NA,TGTGCCAGCAGTCTCACGGATTCCTACGAGCAGTACTTC,CASSLTDSYEQYF
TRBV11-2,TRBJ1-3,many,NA,TGTGCCAGCACCCTGGGGGGAAACACCATATATTTT,CASTLGGNTIYF
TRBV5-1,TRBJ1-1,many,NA,TGCGCCAGCAGCTTGGTTAATGGCGGGTTCACTGAAGCTTTCTTT,CASSLVNGGFTEAFF
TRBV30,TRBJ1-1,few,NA,TGTGCCTGGAGTAGGGGACTTGAAGCTTTCTTT,CAWSRGLEAFF
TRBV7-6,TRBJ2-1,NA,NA,TGTGCCAGCAGCTTAGGGGGCAGAAACAATGAGCAGTTCTTC,CASSLGGRNNEQFF
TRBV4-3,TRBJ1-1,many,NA,TGCGCCAGCAGCCAAGATTTAATGGGAACCTGGACATCCACCGAAGCTTTCTTT,CASSQDLMGTWTSTEAFF
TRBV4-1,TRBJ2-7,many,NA,TGCGCCAGCAGCCAAGAGGGAGTAGGCTCCTACGAGCAGTACTTC,CASSQEGVGSYEQYF
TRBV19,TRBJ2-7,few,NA,TGTGCCAGTAGTATAAGCGGAACGTTCTACGAGCAGTACTTC,CASSISGTFYEQYF
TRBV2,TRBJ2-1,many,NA,TGTGCCAGCATCGGCTCAAAACAAAATGAGCAGTTCTTC,CASIGSKQNEQFF
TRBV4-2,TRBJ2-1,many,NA,TGTGCCAGCAGCCCTTTTTTTGGGCGGCTATATTCCTACAATGAGCAGTTCTTC,CASSPFFGRLYSYNEQFF
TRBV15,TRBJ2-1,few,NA,TGTGCCACCAGCAGAGATCTGGATGCCTCCTACAATGAGCAGTTCTTC,CATSRDLDASYNEQFF
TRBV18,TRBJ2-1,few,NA,TGTGCCAGCGGCCGGACAGAGTCCTACAATGAGCAGTTCTTC,CASGRTESYNEQFF
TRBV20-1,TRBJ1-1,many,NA,TGCAGTGCTAGAGATCTCAGGACCATGAACACTGAAGCTTTCTTT,CSARDLRTMNTEAFF
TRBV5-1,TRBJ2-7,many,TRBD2,TGCGCCAGCAGCGCGGGAGCAATGGTGGTGAACGAGCAGTACTTC,CASSAGAMVVNEQYF
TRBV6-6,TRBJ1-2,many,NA,TGTGCCAGCAGTTACGGTGGGGATCCTGGCTACACCTTC,CASSYGGDPGYTF
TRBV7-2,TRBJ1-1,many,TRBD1,TGTGCCAGCAGCCAAAGACCCGGGACAGGTAATGAAGCTTTCTTT,CASSQRPGTGNEAFF
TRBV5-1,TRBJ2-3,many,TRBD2,TGCGCCAGCAGCTCTGACCTAGCGGGAGAGTGGAATACGCAGTATTTT,CASSSDLAGEWNTQYF
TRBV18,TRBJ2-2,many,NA,TGTGCCAGCTCGCCTCTGATTAACACCGGGGAGCTGTTTTTT,CASSPLINTGELFF
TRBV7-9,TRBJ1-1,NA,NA,TGTGCCAGCAGCTTACCCGGACGTTATGGGGACACTGAAGCTTTCTTT,CASSLPGRYGDTEAFF
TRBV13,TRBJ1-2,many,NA,TGTGCCATTCCACAGGGTTATGGCTACACCTTC,CAIPQGYGYTF
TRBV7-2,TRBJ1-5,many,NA,TGTGCCAGCAGCTTAGTCGAGGGGAGCAATCAGCCCCAGCATTTT,CASSLVEGSNQPQHF
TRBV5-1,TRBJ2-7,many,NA,TGCGCCAGCAGCGCAAGATCGACCAGTCACGAGCAGTACTTC,CASSARSTSHEQYF
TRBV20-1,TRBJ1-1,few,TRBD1,TGCAGTGCTAGAGATGAAGACAGGGGGCTCCATGGCACTGAAGCTTTCTTT,CSARDEDRGLHGTEAFF
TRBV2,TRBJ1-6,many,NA,TGTGCCAGCAGGTCGGCAGGGGTGGATTCACCCCTCCACTTT,CASRSAGVDSPLHF
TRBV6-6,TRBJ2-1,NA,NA,TGTGCCAGCAGTTATGCCAGGGTGAATGAGCAGTTCTTC,CASSYARVNEQFF
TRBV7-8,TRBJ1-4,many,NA,TGTGCCAGCAGCTTAGCTGGGACGGATCAAGCCGCAACTAATGAAAAACTGTTTTTT,CASSLAGTDQAATNEKLFF
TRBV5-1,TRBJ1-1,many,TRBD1,TGCGCCAGCAGCTTCTGGACAGGGGGCACTACCCCGAACACTGAAGCTTTCTTT,CASSFWTGGTTPNTEAFF
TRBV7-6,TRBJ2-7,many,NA,TGTGCCAGCAGCCAAACCCCTACCTTGAACGAGCAGTACTTC,CASSQTPTLNEQYF
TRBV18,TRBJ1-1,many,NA,TGTGCCAGCTCACCCGGACCGAGGATGAACACTGAAGCTTTCTTT,CASSPGPRMNTEAFF
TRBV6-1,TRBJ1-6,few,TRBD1,TGTGCCAGCAGAGAGACAAAACAGGGGGGGAATTCACCCCTCCACTTT,CASRETKQGGNSPLHF
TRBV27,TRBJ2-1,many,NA,TGTGCCAGCAGAGCGACGGGAATCTACAATGAGCAGTTCTTC,CASRATGIYNEQFF
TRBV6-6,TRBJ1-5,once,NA,TGTGCCAGCAGTTACTCGTCTCAGCCCCAGCATTTT,CASSYSSQPQHF
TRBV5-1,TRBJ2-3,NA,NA,TGCGCCAGCAGCTTGGTGGTAAGGTACACAGATACGCAGTATTTT,CASSLVVRYTDTQYF
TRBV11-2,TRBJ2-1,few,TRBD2,TGTGCCAGCAGCCCGCGACTAGCGGGGAAATACAATGAGCAGTTCTTC,CASSPRLAGKYNEQFF
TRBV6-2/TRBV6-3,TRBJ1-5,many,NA,TGTGCCAGCAGTACTAGGGGGATTCAGCCCCAGCATTTT,CASSTRGIQPQHF
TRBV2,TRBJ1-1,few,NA,TGTGCCAGCAGTAATTCGGATGTCACTGAAGCTTTCTTT,CASSNSDVTEAFF
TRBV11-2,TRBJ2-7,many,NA,TGTGCCAGCAGTTTATCCGACGGGAGCTCCTACGAGCAGTACTTC,CASSLSDGSSYEQYF
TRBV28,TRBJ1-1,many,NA,TGTGCCAGCAGTTCGACGGAGGGTGGGGCCGGCACTGAAGCTTTCTTT,CASSSTEGGAGTEAFF
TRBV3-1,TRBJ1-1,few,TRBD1,TGTGCCAGCAGCTTGGGACAGCACACTGAAGCTTTCTTT,CASSLGQHTEAFF